These 28 T cell receptor beta chains were sequenced from one sample in a study of blood T cell repertoires in COVID-19. Libraries were prepared by immunoSEQ multiplex PCR; TCRdb keeps only in-frame clonotypes and omits some of them. The sample shows approximately 210,000 clones, about nine tenths of them seen only once. Sequencing was carried out using peripheral blood. These receptors all stem from a man in his forties with acute or convalescent COVID-19.

This rearrangement joins TRBV6-5 to TRBJ2-2, with D maybe TRBD2 (5 bases). V was pared by 2 bases and J by 1 base, with 8 bases between. CDR3 length: 15 residues. Germline V lookup: CDR1 MNHEY, CDR2 SVGAGI. The CDR3: CASSYIARNTGELFF. CDR3 DNA: TGTGCCAGCAGTTACATAGCGAGGAACACCGGGGAGCTGTTTTTT.

V is TRBV7-6 and J is TRBJ1-3; unclear D gene. Trimming pared 1 base from V and 1 base from J, leaving 8 bases between. From germline, CDR1 is SGHVS and CDR2 FNYEAQ. This CDR3 has 15 amino acids. Here the CDR3 DNA reads TGTGCCAGCAGCTTAGATCTAGGATCTGGAAACACCATATATTTT. Encoded protein: CASSLDLGSGNTIYF.

The chain carries TRBV12-3 or TRBV12-4 and TRBJ2-7; no clear D. V gave up 4 bases and J gave up 0 bases, with 4 bases separating them. CDR3 length: 12 amino acids. CDR3 sequence: CASSYSSYEQYF. The CDR3 DNA sequence: TGTGCCAGCAGTTATAGCTCCTACGAGCAGTACTTC.

The rearrangement links TRBV9 to TRBJ2-3, with D maybe TRBD2 (6 bases). Germline CDR1 and CDR2: SGDLS and YYNGEE. The CDR3 covers 15 residues. The ends were cut back, 0 bases at V and 5 bases at J, with 13 bases in the middle. The chain's CDR3 is CASSVVSGGLDTQYF. CDR3 DNA: TGTGCCAGCAGCGTAGTATCCGGGGGACTAGATACGCAGTATTTT. Full variable domain (missing parts from reference TRBV9 and TRBJ2-3): DSGVTQTPKHLITATGQRVTLRCSPRSGDLSVYWYQQSLDQGLQFLIQYYNGEERAKGNILERFSAQQFPDLHSELNLSSLELGDSALYFCASSVVSGGLDTQYFGPGTRLTVL.

A single count supports this clone. J is TRBJ2-7 and V is TRBV10-3; TRBD2 might be the D (5 bases). There are 15 residues in the CDR3. The germline V gene encodes CDR1 ENHRY and CDR2 SYGVKD. V shed 4 bases and J shed 2 bases, with 15 bases lying between them. This CDR3 reads CAISGPTTPAYEQYF. The CDR3 DNA is TGTGCCATCAGTGGCCCGACTACTCCAGCCTACGAGCAGTACTTC.

The CDR3 DNA is TGTGCCAGCAGTCAACCCGGACAGGGCTACGAGCAGTACTTC. Translated, it gives CASSQPGQGYEQYF. This chain joins TRBV28 and TRBJ2-7; 8 bases align to TRBD1. Germline V gives CDR1 MDHEN, CDR2 SYDVKM. The junction had 6 bases not matched to a gene; V was cut back by 5 bases and J by 3 bases. This CDR3 comprises 14 residues.

The rearrangement uses TRBV27 and TRBJ1-2; D remains ambiguous. The length of the CDR3 is 14 residues. Germline CDR1 is MNHEY and CDR2 is SMNVEV (reference sequence). The V end was cut by 5 bases, the J end by 0 bases, with 10 bases between. The CDR3 DNA sequence: TGTGCCAGCAGTCGGGGAGGTGCTAACTATGGCTACACCTTC. It is translated as CASSRGGANYGYTF.

Written as DNA, the CDR3 is TGTGCCAGCAGCCAGGCTTACGTTTCGGGGGAGCTGTTTTTT. This translates into CASSQAYVSGELFF. The rearrangement joins TRBV3-1 (or the pseudogene TRBV3-2) to TRBJ2-2; D unclear. V was shortened by 3 bases and J by 8 bases, with 13 bases between the two germline ends. Germline V gives CDR1 LGHDT, CDR2 YNNKEL (reference sequence). This CDR3 contains 14 residues.

This rearrangement joins TRBV4-3 to TRBJ1-6; no definite D call. This CDR3 has 16 residues. Deletions cut 4 bases from V and 0 bases from J, with 10 bases between. Germline V gene lookup returns CDR1 LGHNA and CDR2 YSLEER. The CDR3 protein is CASSREASSYNSPLHF. In DNA form, the CDR3 reads TGCGCCAGCAGCCGAGAGGCCAGCTCCTATAATTCACCCCTCCACTTT.

V and J are TRBV3-1 (or the pseudogene TRBV3-2) and TRBJ1-2; the D is unclear. Trimming shortened V by 0 bases and J by 5 bases, and 7 bases separated the two germline ends. Germline loops: CDR1 LGHDT, CDR2 YNNKEL (reference sequence). This CDR3 contains 13 residues. CDR3 in DNA: TGTGCCAGCAGCCAAGATCGTTTATATGGCTACACCTTC. Translation: CASSQDRLYGYTF.

The V and J genes are TRBV2 and TRBJ2-2, with a weak D call TRBD2 (5 bases). The germline V and J ends were trimmed by 8 bases and 7 bases, with 11 bases remaining between them. CDR1 is SNHLY, CDR2 FYNNEI, per germline. This CDR3 is built from 12 residues. DNA of the CDR3: TGTGCCAGCTCTCCGGGGTACGGGGAGCTGTTTTTT. Protein product: CASSPGYGELFF.

This clone showed up just once. V usage is TRBV5-1 and J usage is TRBJ2-5; TRBD2 aligns across 7 bases. CDR1 is SGHRS, CDR2 YFSETQ, per germline. This CDR3 contains 14 residues. V lost 3 bases, J lost 2 bases, and 4 bases stayed unmatched. CDR3 region: CASSSFGGQETQYF. The CDR3 DNA reads as TGCGCCAGCAGCTCCTTCGGGGGGCAAGAGACCCAGTACTTC.

The chain links TRBV9 to TRBJ1-3, with a weak D call TRBD1 (6 bases). CDR1 and CDR2 from the germline V gene are SGDLS and YYNGEE. Trimming pared 3 bases from V and 2 bases from J, leaving 12 bases between. The CDR3 runs to 15 residues. The CDR3 DNA reads as TGTGCCAGCAGCGCCGGAGGGGGGGCTGGAAACACCATATATTTT. As protein: CASSAGGGAGNTIYF.

This clone has a single count. The gene calls are TRBV24-1 and TRBJ2-2, with 9 bases aligning to TRBD1. CDR1 and CDR2 from the germline V gene are KGHDR and SFDVKD. This CDR3 has 18 amino acids. The junction had 10 bases not matched to a gene; V was cut back by 2 bases and J by 4 bases. The CDR3 coding sequence is TGTGCCACCAGTGATTCCCAACAGGGGGCAAAGGGCACCGGGGAGCTGTTTTTT. Translated: CATSDSQQGAKGTGELFF.

This clone was seen repeatedly, ten times or more. The chain combines TRBV19 with TRBJ1-2, with 7 nucleotides matching TRBD1. The CDR3 spans 13 residues. J lost 4 bases, V lost 5 bases, and 4 bases had no gene match. Germline V gene data show CDR1 as LNHDA and CDR2 as SQIVND (reference sequence). This chain's CDR3 is CASSEGQLYGYTF. CDR3 nucleotides: TGTGCCAGTAGTGAGGGACAGCTCTATGGCTACACCTTC. Full variable domain (remainder filled in from reference TRBV19 and TRBJ1-2): DGGITQSPKYLFRKEGQNVTLSCEQNLNHDAMYWYRQDPGQGLRLIYYSQIVNDFQKGDIAEGYSVSREKKESFPLTVTSAQKNPTAFYLCASSEGQLYGYTFGSGTRLTVV.

The genes are TRBV11-2 and TRBJ2-5; 9 bases line up with TRBD2. The germline V gene has CDR1 SGHAT and CDR2 FQNNGV. Losses at the gene ends were 5 bases for V and 5 bases for J; bases not matched to a gene: 12. This CDR3 contains 16 residues. In DNA form, the CDR3 reads TGTGCCAGCAGCGGAGCGGGGGGCGTTCGTAGGGAGACCCAGTACTTC. Translation: CASSGAGGVRRETQYF.

The sample holds one count of this clone. The CDR3 region has the DNA TGTGCCAGCAGCTTGAAGGGAGGGGTACCCCTCCACTTT. Its translation is CASSLKGGVPLHF. The gene calls are TRBV5-4 and TRBJ1-6; D might be TRBD1 (5 bases). Germline CDR1 and CDR2: SGHNT and YYREEE (reference sequence). Trimming left V 1 base short and J 12 bases short, with 11 bases between. The CDR3 has 13 residues.

The chain employs TRBV3-1 (or the pseudogene TRBV3-2) and TRBJ2-7, with a possible D match to TRBD1 (6 bases). CDR3 length: 12 amino acids. Trimming took 3 bases from V and 6 from J, leaving 9 bases between them. Germline values: CDR1 LGHDT, CDR2 YNNKEL (reference sequence). CDR3 sequence: CASSHEGGEQYF. CDR3 coding DNA: TGTGCCAGCAGCCACGAAGGGGGCGAGCAGTACTTC.

The count of this clone is one. The DNA of the CDR3 is TGTGCCAGCAGCTCCCGACCTGGGGACAGGGAGGAGAACACTGAAGCTTTCTTT. This gives the protein CASSSRPGDREENTEAFF. The V and J genes are TRBV7-9 and TRBJ1-1; TRBD1 matches at 9 bases. CDR1 SEHNR and CDR2 FQNEAQ come from the germline V gene (reference sequence). Trimming removed 4 bases from V and 1 base from J; junction bases left unmatched: 13. The CDR3 totals 18 residues.

V is TRBV7-2 and J is TRBJ1-2; perhaps TRBD1 as D (5 bases). CDR3 size: 14 residues. CDR1 and CDR2 from the germline V gene are SGHTA and FQGNSA. Trimming took 6 bases from V and 1 from J, leaving 12 bases between them. In DNA, the CDR3 is TGTGCCAGCAGTCAGGGTTGGGGTAACTATGGCTACACCTTC. It translates to CASSQGWGNYGYTF.

The chain carries TRBV7-9 and TRBJ1-4; 11 bases line up with TRBD1. Trimming took 5 bases from V and 8 from J; bases not matched to a gene: 10. The CDR3 runs 16 residues. From germline, CDR1 is SEHNR and CDR2 FQNEAQ (reference sequence). CDR3 region: CASSDRDRGFREKLFF. CDR3 DNA: TGTGCCAGCAGCGACCGGGACAGGGGGTTTCGAGAAAAACTGTTTTTT.

This chain links TRBV5-1 with TRBJ1-1; the D gene is possibly TRBD1 (5 bases). This CDR3 has 13 residues. Germline V gene sequence: CDR1 SGHRS, CDR2 YFSETQ. The germline V and J ends were trimmed by 4 bases and 0 bases, with 7 bases remaining between them. CDR3 residues: CASSEQVNTEAFF. The CDR3 bases are TGCGCCAGCAGCGAACAGGTGAACACTGAAGCTTTCTTT.

This clone was recorded only once. The V gene is TRBV5-1, the J gene TRBJ1-6, with TRBD1 matching 7 bases. Germline assignment: CDR1 SGHRS and CDR2 YFSETQ. Unmatched junction bases numbered 6, after V lost 4 bases and J lost 8 bases. The CDR3 has 14 amino acids. DNA of the CDR3: TGCGCCAGCAGCATCGGCAGGGGGGATTCACCCCTCCACTTT. Amino acid sequence: CASSIGRGDSPLHF.

This chain uses TRBV7-2 with TRBJ1-5; D remains ambiguous. Trimming pared 3 bases from V and 0 bases from J, leaving 3 bases between. Germline lookup yields CDR1 SGHTA and CDR2 FQGNSA. The CDR3 extends over 13 amino acids. Written as DNA, the CDR3 is TGTGCCAGCAGCTTTCATAGCAATCAGCCCCAGCATTTT. Its protein is CASSFHSNQPQHF.

The V and J genes are TRBV2 and TRBJ2-2; possibly TRBD2 for D (6 bases). CDR1 is SNHLY, CDR2 FYNNEI, per germline. V was cut by 2 bases and J by 3 bases, with 10 bases left in between. The CDR3 is 15 amino acids. The CDR3 nucleotides read TGTGCCAGCAGTGAAACGGGAGAGTACACCGGGGAGCTGTTTTTT. It codes for CASSETGEYTGELFF.

In its sample, this clone was seen a few times. The chain uses TRBV4-3 and TRBJ2-7; 8 bases line up with TRBD1. CDR1 LGHNA and CDR2 YSLEER come from the germline V gene. The CDR3 length is 15 residues. Losses at the gene ends were 1 base for V and 2 bases for J; bases not matched to a gene: 4. This CDR3 reads CASSQADRGAYEQYF. The CDR3 DNA reads as TGCGCCAGCAGCCAAGCAGACAGGGGTGCCTACGAGCAGTACTTC.

The chain links TRBV19 to TRBJ2-1; D might be TRBD1 (5 bases). Germline V gives CDR1 LNHDA, CDR2 SQIVND (reference sequence). Between the trimmed V and J ends, which lost 4 bases and 3 bases, there was a span of 13 bases. The CDR3 extends over 15 amino acids. The CDR3 DNA reads TGTGCCAGTAGTACATCGGCAGGGAACTACAATGAGCAGTTCTTC. Its translation is CASSTSAGNYNEQFF.

Concerning this clone itself: The junction does not match germline at one end; this may be a read error. This chain links TRBV18 with TRBJ2-1, with D unresolved. CDR1 and CDR2 (germline): KGHSH, LQKENI. The CDR3 is 15 amino acids. CDR3 DNA: TGTGCCAGCTCCCCACCCGTCCTGGGCACCAGTGAGCAGTTCTTC. Amino acids: CASSPPVLGTSEQFF.